The next 14 T cell receptor beta chains were all read from a single sample in a study of shared clonotypes between healthy human individuals. Sequenced by immunoSEQ multiplex PCR; TCRdb stores in-frame clones only, minus some. The table lists roughly 1.5 million clones, 98% of them singletons. Source material: naive CD4+ T cells sorted from blood. The subset: CD45RA+ positively selected. The receptors were gathered from a young man in good health.

The rearrangement joins TRBV19 to TRBJ2-7; TRBD2 aligns across 9 bases. The V and J ends lost 3 bases and 5 bases, in that order; junction bases with no gene match: 8. Germline V lookup: CDR1 LNHDA, CDR2 SQIVND (reference sequence). The CDR3 loop spans 15 amino acids. The CDR3 region is CASSMVAGEVHEQYF. The CDR3 nucleotides are TGTGCCAGTAGTATGGTAGCGGGAGAAGTCCACGAGCAGTACTTC.

V usage is TRBV7-9 and J usage is TRBJ2-7; 7 positions match TRBD1. Trimming at V came to 3 bases and at J to 3 bases, leaving 8 bases not matched to a gene. CDR1 SEHNR and CDR2 FQNEAQ come from the germline V gene (reference sequence). This CDR3 has 15 amino acids. CDR3 bases: TGTGCCAGCAGCTTTGGGGCAGGGGGAGTCTACGAGCAGTACTTC. Amino acid sequence: CASSFGAGGVYEQYF.

The chain uses TRBV5-1 and TRBJ1-3, with D tentatively TRBD1 (5 bases). The CDR3 is made up of 14 amino acids. The ends were cut back, 2 bases at V and 1 base at J, with 7 bases in the middle. The germline CDR1 and CDR2 sequences are SGHRS and YFSETQ. The CDR3 loop is CASSFQGSGNTIYF. The DNA for the CDR3 is TGCGCCAGCAGCTTTCAGGGTTCTGGAAACACCATATATTTT.

With respect to this clone: Other DNA sequences in the sample encode the same CDR3. CDR3 amino acids: CASSLEPNTEAFF. CDR3 in DNA: TGCGCCAGCAGCTTGGAGCCGAACACTGAAGCTTTCTTT. The chain employs TRBV5-1 and TRBJ1-1, with D unclear. Germline lookup yields CDR1 SGHRS and CDR2 YFSETQ. Trimming took 0 bases from V and 1 from J, leaving 4 bases between them. The CDR3 contains 13 residues.

The CDR3 loop reads CASSLFSGVHEQYF. CDR3 nucleotides: TGTGCCAGCAGCTTATTTTCAGGGGTTCACGAGCAGTACTTC. The gene calls are TRBV11-2 and TRBJ2-7, with D possibly matching TRBD1 (6 bases). The V gene lost 2 bases and the J gene lost 5 bases, with 13 bases spanning the gap. Germline CDR1 and CDR2: SGHAT and FQNNGV. The CDR3 consists of 14 residues.

The V and J genes are TRBV2 and TRBJ2-1, with 9 bases identical to TRBD2. J was trimmed by 5 bases and V by 4 bases; bases with no gene match: 6. This CDR3 is built from 15 residues. Germline V gives CDR1 SNHLY, CDR2 FYNNEI. The CDR3 nucleotides read TGTGCCAGCAGTGCAGGACTAGCGCACCACAATGAGCAGTTCTTC. This encodes CASSAGLAHHNEQFF.

J is TRBJ2-1 and V is TRBV5-5, with no clear D. The CDR3 is made up of 13 amino acids. Germline values: CDR1 SGHKS, CDR2 YYEKEE (reference sequence). The ends were cut back, 1 base at V and 10 bases at J, with 12 bases in the middle. CDR3 amino acids: CASSLSDGSEQFF. The CDR3 region has the DNA TGTGCCAGCAGCTTGTCAGATGGGTCGGAGCAGTTCTTC.

The rearrangement uses TRBV9 and TRBJ2-5; D possibly corresponds to TRBD2 (5 bases). The germline CDR1 and CDR2 sequences are SGDLS and YYNGEE. The CDR3 length is 15 residues. V shed 1 base and J shed 6 bases, with 16 bases lying between them. This chain's CDR3 is CASSVIQPTGKTQYF. The DNA of the CDR3 is TGTGCCAGCAGCGTAATTCAGCCAACGGGGAAGACCCAGTACTTC.

This chain uses TRBV6-1 with TRBJ2-1; D might be TRBD1 (7 bases). With 8 bases removed from V and 3 bases from J, the gap between germline ends came to 17 bases. The length of the CDR3 is 15 residues. CDR1 MNHNS and CDR2 SASEGT come from the germline V gene. CDR3 coding DNA: TGTGCCAGCCTTCTCAGGGGGGCGGGCTACAATGAGCAGTTCTTC. It specifies CASLLRGAGYNEQFF.

This clone appeared a single time. The chain recombines TRBV2 with TRBJ1-5, with a tentative D call TRBD1 (5 bases). Trimming removed 4 bases at V and 7 bases at J, with 14 bases between. Germline loops: CDR1 SNHLY, CDR2 FYNNEI. The CDR3 has 14 amino acids. CDR3 sequence (DNA): TGTGCCAGCAGTGCGGAGGGGCGCGAACAGCCCCAGCATTTT. As protein: CASSAEGREQPQHF.

V is TRBV7-6 and J is TRBJ2-7; 9 bases are a match to TRBD1. Germline values: CDR1 SGHVS, CDR2 FNYEAQ. The junction had 10 bases not matched to a gene; V was cut back by 3 bases and J by 7 bases. The CDR3 length is 15 residues. The CDR3 reads CASSFGTGQLGEQYF. Written as DNA, the CDR3 is TGTGCCAGCAGCTTCGGGACAGGGCAGTTGGGGGAGCAGTACTTC. The full variable domain, with the rest looked up from reference TRBV7-6 and TRBJ2-7, is GAGVSQSPRYKVTKRGQDVALRCDPISGHVSLYWYRQALGQGPEFLTYFNYEAQQDKSGLPNDRFSAERPEGSISTLTIQRTEQRDSAMYRCASSFGTGQLGEQYFGPGTRLTVT.

This clone was found once. V is TRBV27 and J is TRBJ2-2; no clear D. The germline V and J ends were trimmed by 1 base and 4 bases, with 10 bases remaining between them. In germline, CDR1 is MNHEY, CDR2 SMNVEV (reference sequence). The CDR3 runs 15 residues. CDR3 in amino acids: CASSLLVQGTGELFF. The CDR3 bases are TGTGCCAGCAGTTTATTGGTCCAAGGCACCGGGGAGCTGTTTTTT.

The chain uses TRBV2 and TRBJ2-3; 9 nucleotides line up with TRBD2. CDR3 length equals 14 residues. Germline CDR1 reads SNHLY; CDR2 reads FYNNEI. Germline trimming cut 4 bases from V and 4 bases from J; bases unmatched to any gene: 3. The CDR3 loop reads CASSAREGPDTQYF. CDR3 DNA: TGTGCCAGCAGTGCGCGGGAGGGCCCAGATACGCAGTATTTT. The full variable domain, its missing parts supplied by reference TRBV2 and TRBJ2-3, is EPEVTQTPSHQVTQMGQEVILRCVPISNHLYFYWYRQILGQKVEFLVSFYNNEISEKSEIFDDQFSVERPDGSNFTLKIRSTKLEDSAMYFCASSAREGPDTQYFGPGTRLTVL.

The CDR3 DNA reads as TGTGCCAGCAATTCAGGGACAGGGTGGGTAGACGAGCAGTACTTC. This gives the protein CASNSGTGWVDEQYF. The chain is built from TRBV28 and TRBJ2-7; 9 bases are shared with TRBD1. V gave up 7 bases and J gave up 5 bases; unmatched junction bases: 12. Germline values: CDR1 MDHEN, CDR2 SYDVKM. The CDR3 has 15 residues.